The 20 T cell receptor beta chains presented below share a single source sample, sequenced in a study of human CD8 memory T cell subsets. Making the TCR beta libraries relied on UMI-labeled 5' RACE. Each CDR3 protein gets one entry in TCRdb, which reprocessed the 5' RACE reads and gives no DNA. The sample has 17,000 or so distinct CDR3 sequences. The sequenced material came from CD8+ stem-like memory T cells (TSCM and TCM) sorted from PBMCs. This sample's subset: stem-like memory CD8 T cells (TSTEM), CCR7+ PD-1- TIGIT-. Every receptor here comes from a human donor in good health.

V and J are TRBV19 and TRBJ2-1. The CDR3 totals 15 residues. Germline assignment: CDR1 LNHDA and CDR2 SQIVND (reference sequence). The CDR3: CASSLSGGLYNEQFF.

The gene calls are TRBV7-9 and TRBJ2-2. This CDR3 has 13 amino acids. CDR1 and CDR2 from the germline V gene are SEHNR and FQNEAQ (reference sequence). This CDR3 reads CASKAANTGELFF.

The V gene is TRBV6-5, the J gene TRBJ2-7; there is no DNA to check the TCRdb D call of TRBD1. Germline CDR1 and CDR2: MNHEY and SVGAGI. This CDR3 has 13 amino acids. CDR3: CASTRGTPYEQYF.

The V and J genes are TRBV2 and TRBJ1-1; the TCRdb D gene call, TRBD1, has no DNA to confirm it. The CDR3 extends over 16 amino acids. Germline lookup yields CDR1 SNHLY and CDR2 FYNNEI. CDR3 residues: CASGIGERMRDTEAFF.

The chain employs TRBV20-1 and TRBJ1-1. Germline values: CDR1 DFQATT, CDR2 SNEGSKA (reference sequence). The CDR3 runs 13 residues. The CDR3 loop reads CSEVPQLHTEAFF.

Here the CDR3 reads CASSLSRGHHNEQFF. The V gene is TRBV7-7, the J gene TRBJ2-1; TCRdb lists TRBD2, though no DNA is available to test this call. Germline loops: CDR1 SSHAT, CDR2 FNYEAQ (reference sequence). The CDR3 is 15 amino acids.

The CDR3 sequence: CASSSAPGLSYGYTF. V is TRBV7-2 and J is TRBJ1-2; TCRdb lists TRBD1, though no DNA is available to test this call. Germline V gene lookup returns CDR1 SGHTA and CDR2 FQGNSA. CDR3 size: 15 residues. The full variable domain, rest sourced from reference TRBV7-2 and TRBJ1-2, is GAGVSQSPSNKVTEKGKDVELRCDPISGHTALYWYRQSLGQGLEFLIYFQGNSAPDKSGLPSDRFSAERTGGSVSTLTIQRTQQEDSAVYLCASSSAPGLSYGYTFGSGTRLTVV.

CDR3 amino acids: CASSLRVANEKLFF. V and J are TRBV7-9 and TRBJ1-4. Germline values: CDR1 SEHNR, CDR2 FQNEAQ (reference sequence). CDR3 length: 14 residues.

The chain is built from TRBV4-3 and TRBJ2-1; the D call from TCRdb, TRBD2, cannot be confirmed without DNA. The length of the CDR3 is 16 residues. The germline CDR1 and CDR2 sequences are LGHNA and YSLEER. This chain's CDR3 is CASSLSLAGSYNEQFF.

The V call is TRBV5-1, the J call TRBJ2-1; no DNA is available, so the TRBD2 call from TCRdb remains unchecked. This CDR3 spans 18 amino acids. The germline V gene encodes CDR1 SGHRS and CDR2 YFSETQ. The CDR3 protein is CASSPIQTSGSSYNEQFF.

This chain uses TRBV7-3 with TRBJ2-2; TCRdb's D call of TRBD1 is untestable without DNA. Per germline, CDR1 SGHTA and CDR2 FQGTGA. The CDR3 is made up of 15 amino acids. CDR3 amino acids: CASSPPPGGTGELFF.

The CDR3 spells CASSGILNTEAFF. This chain connects TRBV9 to TRBJ1-1. The CDR3 consists of 13 residues. Germline CDR1 reads SGDLS; CDR2 reads YYNGEE.

This chain uses TRBV12-3 or TRBV12-4 with TRBJ1-1; checking the TCRdb D call of TRBD1 is not possible without DNA. The CDR3 length is 13 residues. The CDR3 spells CASSLEGGTEAFF.

The chain has TRBV18 and TRBJ1-6; TCRdb selects TRBD1, and the lack of DNA leaves this call unchecked. There are 16 residues in the CDR3. Looked up from germline, CDR1 is KGHSH and CDR2 is LQKENI. The CDR3 sequence is CASSLDSGTSNSPLHF.

The CDR3 protein is CASSYWGGSNPYEQYF. The chain is built from TRBV6-2 or TRBV6-3 and TRBJ2-7; TCRdb gives TRBD2 as the D gene, but with no DNA this cannot be confirmed. The length of the CDR3 is 16 residues. Per the germline V gene, CDR1 is MNHEY and CDR2 is SVGEGT.

V gene TRBV12-5 combines with J gene TRBJ2-5; TCRdb picks TRBD2, but there is no DNA to check that call. Germline V gene lookup returns CDR1 LGHNT and CDR2 FRNRAP. The CDR3 sequence is 17 residues long. CDR3 amino acids: CASGLGGTSGTQETQYF.

The genes are TRBV10-3 and TRBJ1-2; as DNA is missing, the TRBD1 call by TCRdb cannot be tested. CDR1 is ENHRY, CDR2 SYGVKD, per germline. The CDR3 has 13 amino acids. The CDR3 sequence is CAISDPGQYGYTF.

V gene TRBV29-1 combines with J gene TRBJ2-7; TCRdb's D gene call, TRBD1, goes unchecked for lack of DNA. There are 13 residues in the CDR3. Germline-derived CDR1 and CDR2 are SQVTM and ANQGSEA. CDR3 loop: CSVTGQPFYEQYF.

The chain has TRBV2 and TRBJ1-5; TCRdb selects TRBD1, and the lack of DNA leaves this call unchecked. Per the germline V gene, CDR1 is SNHLY and CDR2 is FYNNEI. The CDR3 extends over 16 amino acids. The CDR3 is CASSEGVGQRNQPQHF.

The chain is built from TRBV5-4 and TRBJ1-3. Germline V CDR1 and CDR2: SGHNT, YYREEE (reference sequence). The CDR3 contains 14 residues. The chain's CDR3 is CASSLSGSGNTIYF.